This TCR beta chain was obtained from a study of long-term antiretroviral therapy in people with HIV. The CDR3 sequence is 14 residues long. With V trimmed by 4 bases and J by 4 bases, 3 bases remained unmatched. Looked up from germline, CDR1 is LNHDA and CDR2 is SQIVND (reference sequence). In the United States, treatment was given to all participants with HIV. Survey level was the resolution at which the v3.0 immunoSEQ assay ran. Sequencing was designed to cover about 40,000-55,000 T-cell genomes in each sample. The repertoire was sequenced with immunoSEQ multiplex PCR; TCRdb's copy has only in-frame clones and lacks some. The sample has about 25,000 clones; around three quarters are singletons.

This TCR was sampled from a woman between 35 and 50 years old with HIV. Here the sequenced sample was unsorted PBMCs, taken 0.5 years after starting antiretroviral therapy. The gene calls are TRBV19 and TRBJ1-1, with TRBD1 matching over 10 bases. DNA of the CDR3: TGTGCCAGTAGTAGTGACAGGGGGCTCACTGAAGCTTTCTTT. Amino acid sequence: CASSSDRGLTEAFF.